The rows below give T cell receptor beta chains drawn from one sample of a study of T cell changes during pregnancy in multiple sclerosis. Measured with immunoSEQ multiplex PCR; TCRdb has only the in-frame clones, and not every one. The table has more than 35,000 clones, approximately 91% seen once; the top ten hold under 9.5%. The specimen was CD8+ T cells from peripheral blood mononuclear cells, collected after pregnancy. The receptors were sampled from a female donor with multiple sclerosis, enrolled in a pregnancy study. Both conserved end residues are trimmed from each CDR3. The order of the fields is V gene, J gene, CDR3 protein.

TRBV7-3	TRBJ2-1	ASSLGGGVGSYNEQF
TRBV30	TRBJ1-4	AWSGGGGFWNEKLF
TRBV29-1	TRBJ1-3	SVVPGGSGNTIY
TRBV6-5	TRBJ1-1	ASSYSSPGWTEAF
TRBV6-4	TRBJ2-1	ASSAFGTSGSTEQF
TRBV4-3	TRBJ1-2	ASSQGAEGGYGYT
TRBV7-8	TRBJ1-2	ASSVAGQGYGYT
TRBV6-4	TRBJ2-7	ASSDSNGYEQY
TRBV7-3	TRBJ2-1	ASSSLEGGPYNEQF
TRBV6-5	TRBJ1-2	ASRGNYYGYT